The sample holds a few counts of the clone carrying this T cell receptor beta chain. Its antigen is unknown. This record belongs to a study of read filtering for tumor transcriptome and immune sequencing. Study context: Revised staging placed under ten patients in R-ISS I, about 15 in II, more than five in III. Whole-transcriptome libraries were prepared after DNase treatment.

The V and J ends lost 4 bases and 12 bases, in that order; junction bases with no gene match: 17. The CDR3 totals 16 residues. From germline, CDR1 is LGHDT and CDR2 YNNKEL (reference sequence). Study conclusions and caveats: In IR-seq, single-read clonotypes were 70% to 85% of clonotypes but about 3.5% of reads. Without single-read clonotypes, shared clonotype proportions correlated more between IR-seq and RNA-seq.

From roughly 390 ng of RNA, a library with molecular barcoded alpha/delta and beta/gamma adaptors was made. One entry per CDR3 protein results from TCRdb running MiXCR on the reads. The sample yields tens of thousands of distinct CDR3 sequences, approximately 18% seen once. This clonotype originated in a donor aged 40 or older with multiple myeloma. The V call is TRBV3-1, the J call TRBJ2-1; 8 positions agree with TRBD2. Specimen: a population of CD138-negative cells sorted from bone marrow. The CDR3, as DNA: TGTGCCAGCAGCCCACAGGGACTAGATTTGGACAGTGGGCAGTTCTTC. Its protein product is CASSPQGLDLDSGQFF.